Shown below are 5 T cell receptor beta chains from a single sample sequenced in a study of blood T cell repertoires in COVID-19. The assay was immunoSEQ multiplex PCR, and TCRdb's table has in-frame clones only and misses some. The table lists 200,000 to 250,000 clones, about four fifths of them singletons. The sequenced sample consisted of peripheral blood. Every receptor here comes from an older woman with acute or convalescent COVID-19.

Only one count was recorded for this clone. The chain joins TRBV7-2 to TRBJ2-3, with a weak D call TRBD1 (6 bases). The CDR3 is 14 amino acids. Trimming took off 5 bases at V and 2 bases at J, with 11 bases between the two ends. CDR1 and CDR2 (germline): SGHTA, FQGNSA. CDR3 in DNA: TGTGCCAGCAGCGAGACAGGACCCACAGATACGCAGTATTTT. Translating gives CASSETGPTDTQYF.

The rearrangement uses TRBV12-3 or TRBV12-4 and TRBJ2-2; D is perhaps TRBD2 (6 bases). The CDR3 extends over 13 amino acids. Trimming cost V 6 bases and J 5 bases, with 10 bases left between them. CDR3 DNA: TGTGCCAGCAGGTCACTAGCTACCGGGGAGCTGTTTTTT. Translation: CASRSLATGELFF.

The V gene is TRBV30, the J gene TRBJ1-4; no reliable D call. V gave up 1 base and J gave up 5 bases, with 14 bases separating them. The CDR3 spans 15 residues. Germline V gene lookup returns CDR1 GTSNPN and CDR2 SVGIG (reference sequence). Here the CDR3 DNA reads TGTGCCTGGAGTGCACACCTTCGGGAGAATGAAAAACTGTTTTTT. The encoded protein is CAWSAHLRENEKLFF.

This chain connects TRBV15 to TRBJ2-1; TRBD2 matches at 8 bases. The CDR3 extends over 15 amino acids. The germline CDR1 and CDR2 sequences are LNHNV and YYDKDF (reference sequence). Trimming at V came to 0 bases and at J to 9 bases, leaving 7 bases not matched to a gene. In nucleotides, the CDR3 is TGTGCCACCAGCAGAGATCCCAGCGGGGGATTTGAGCAGTTCTTC. Translating it yields CATSRDPSGGFEQFF.

The chain combines TRBV3-1 (or the pseudogene TRBV3-2) with TRBJ2-5, with 9 bases that match TRBD2. The germline V gene encodes CDR1 LGHDT and CDR2 YNNKEL (reference sequence). The CDR3 runs 17 residues. V trimming: 4 bases; J trimming: 3 bases; junction bases outside the gene matches: 12. This chain's CDR3 is CASSPRGAGGPEETQYF. CDR3 sequence (DNA): TGTGCCAGCAGCCCCAGGGGGGCGGGGGGGCCCGAAGAGACCCAGTACTTC.